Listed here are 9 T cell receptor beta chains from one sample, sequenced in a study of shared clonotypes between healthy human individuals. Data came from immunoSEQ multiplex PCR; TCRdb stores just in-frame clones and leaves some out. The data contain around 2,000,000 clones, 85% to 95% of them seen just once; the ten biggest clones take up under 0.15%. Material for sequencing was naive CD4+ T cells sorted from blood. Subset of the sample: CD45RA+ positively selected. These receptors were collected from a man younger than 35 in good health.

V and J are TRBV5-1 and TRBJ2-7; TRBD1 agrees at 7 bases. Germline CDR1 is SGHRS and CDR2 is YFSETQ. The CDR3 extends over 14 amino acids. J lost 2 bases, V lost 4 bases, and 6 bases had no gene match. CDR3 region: CASSATGSPYEQYF. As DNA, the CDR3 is TGCGCCAGCAGCGCGACAGGGTCACCCTACGAGCAGTACTTC.

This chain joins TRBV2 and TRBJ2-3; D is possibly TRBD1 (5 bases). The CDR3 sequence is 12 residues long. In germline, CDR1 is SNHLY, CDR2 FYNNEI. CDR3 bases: TGTGCGACAGCGTGGGGCGCAGATACGCAGTATTTT. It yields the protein CATAWGADTQYF.

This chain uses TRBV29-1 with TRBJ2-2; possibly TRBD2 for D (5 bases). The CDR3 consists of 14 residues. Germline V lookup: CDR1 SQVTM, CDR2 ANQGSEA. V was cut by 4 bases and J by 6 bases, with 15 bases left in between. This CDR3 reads CSVGRALGAGELFF. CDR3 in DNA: TGCAGCGTTGGGCGGGCCCTGGGAGCCGGGGAGCTGTTTTTT.

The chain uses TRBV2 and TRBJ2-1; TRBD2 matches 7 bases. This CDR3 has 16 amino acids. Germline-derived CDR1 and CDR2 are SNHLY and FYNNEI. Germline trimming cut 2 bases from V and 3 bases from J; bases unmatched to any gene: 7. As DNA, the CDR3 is TGTGCCAGCAGTGAACCCCGGCCTAGCGGCTACAATGAGCAGTTCTTC. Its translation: CASSEPRPSGYNEQFF.

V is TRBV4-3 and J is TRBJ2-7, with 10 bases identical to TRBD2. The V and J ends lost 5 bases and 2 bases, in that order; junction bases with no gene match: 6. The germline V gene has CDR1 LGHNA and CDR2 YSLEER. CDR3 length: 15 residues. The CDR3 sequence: CASSFRAGGPYEQYF. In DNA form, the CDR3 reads TGCGCCAGCAGCTTCCGAGCGGGAGGGCCCTACGAGCAGTACTTC.

CDR3 DNA sequence: TGTGCCAGCAGCTTACAGGGGACAGGGTCGGACGAGCAGTACTTC. This translates into CASSLQGTGSDEQYF. This rearrangement joins TRBV7-9 to TRBJ2-7; 9 bases agree with TRBD1. CDR3 length equals 15 residues. V dropped 2 bases and J dropped 5; count of bases not matched to a gene: 7. Germline lookup yields CDR1 SEHNR and CDR2 FQNEAQ (reference sequence).

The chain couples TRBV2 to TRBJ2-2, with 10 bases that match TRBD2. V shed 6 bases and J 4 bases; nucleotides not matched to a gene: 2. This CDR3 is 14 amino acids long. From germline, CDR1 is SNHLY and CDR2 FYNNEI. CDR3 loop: CASSQREGTGELFF. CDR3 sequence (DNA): TGTGCCAGCAGCCAGCGGGAGGGCACCGGGGAGCTGTTTTTT.

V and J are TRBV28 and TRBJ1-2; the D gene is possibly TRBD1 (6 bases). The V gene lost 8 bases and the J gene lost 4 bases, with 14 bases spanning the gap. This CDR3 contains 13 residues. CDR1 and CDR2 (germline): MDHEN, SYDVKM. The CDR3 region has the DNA TGTGCCAGCGTGCGGGGGCTAGGCTATGGCTACACCTTC. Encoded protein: CASVRGLGYGYTF.

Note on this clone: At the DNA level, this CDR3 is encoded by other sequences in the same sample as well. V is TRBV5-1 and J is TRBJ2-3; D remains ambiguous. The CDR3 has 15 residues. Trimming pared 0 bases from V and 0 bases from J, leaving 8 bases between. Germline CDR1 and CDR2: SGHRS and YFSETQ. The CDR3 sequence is CASSLAPGSTDTQYF. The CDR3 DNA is TGCGCCAGCAGCTTGGCCCCGGGCAGCACAGATACGCAGTATTTT. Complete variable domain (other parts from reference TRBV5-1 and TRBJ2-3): KAGVTQTPRYLIKTRGQQVTLSCSPISGHRSVSWYQQTPGQGLQFLFEYFSETQRNKGNFPGRFSGRQFSNSRSEMNVSTLELGDSALYLCASSLAPGSTDTQYFGPGTRLTVL.